One sample yielded the 26 T cell receptor beta chains listed below, sequenced in a study of OX40 agonist ivuxolimab in advanced cancers. TCRdb keeps only in-frame clones here, not all; method: immunoSEQ multiplex PCR. The sample shows almost 50,000 clones, under 90% of them seen only once. The sequencing here drew on CD4+ or CD8+ T cells sorted from blood, taken in a trial of the OX40 agonist ivuxolimab. The origin of the receptors is an adult with an advanced solid tumor such as melanoma, head and neck, liver or kidney cancer.

The rearrangement joins TRBV4-1 to TRBJ2-1; no definite D call. V was clipped by 0 bases and J by 6 bases, with 9 bases between them. CDR1 MGHRA and CDR2 YSYEKL come from the germline V gene. The CDR3 is 14 residues long. The CDR3, as DNA: TGCGCCAGCAGCCAAGAAGGCGCGACCAATGAGCAGTTCTTC. This translates into CASSQEGATNEQFF.

On this clone: Other DNA sequences in this sample translate to the same CDR3. CDR3 loop: CASSVGAEAYEQYF. Written as DNA, the CDR3 is TGTGCCAGCAGCGTAGGGGCGGAAGCCTACGAGCAGTACTTC. V usage is TRBV9 and J usage is TRBJ2-7; no reliable D call. This CDR3 has 14 residues. V gave up 0 bases and J gave up 2 bases, with 9 bases separating them. The germline CDR1 and CDR2 sequences are SGDLS and YYNGEE. The whole variable domain, remainder taken from reference TRBV9 and TRBJ2-7, is DSGVTQTPKHLITATGQRVTLRCSPRSGDLSVYWYQQSLDQGLQFLIQYYNGEERAKGNILERFSAQQFPDLHSELNLSSLELGDSALYFCASSVGAEAYEQYFGPGTRLTVT.

The chain's CDR3 is CATRGGYNEQFF. In DNA, the CDR3 is TGTGCCACTCGGGGGGGTTACAATGAGCAGTTCTTC. The chain employs TRBV28 and TRBJ2-1; 8 bases are shared with TRBD2. The CDR3 is made up of 12 amino acids. Germline lookup yields CDR1 MDHEN and CDR2 SYDVKM. J was trimmed by 4 bases and V by 10 bases; bases with no gene match: 3.

This CDR3 reads CASSPGQGSQPQHF. For the CDR3, the DNA is TGTGCCAGCAGCCCGGGACAGGGGAGTCAGCCCCAGCATTTT. This sequence joins TRBV5-4 and TRBJ1-5, with 10 bases fitting TRBD1. CDR3 length: 14 amino acids. Germline V gives CDR1 SGHNT, CDR2 YYREEE (reference sequence). Losses at the gene ends were 4 bases for V and 6 bases for J; bases not matched to a gene: 4.

This chain links TRBV7-2 with TRBJ1-5, with D hard to call. This CDR3 has 14 residues. V shed 2 bases and J shed 0 bases, with 5 bases lying between them. CDR1 is SGHTA, CDR2 FQGNSA, per germline. CDR3 nucleotide sequence: TGTGCCAGCAGCTTACGGTATAGCAATCAGCCCCAGCATTTT. Its translation is CASSLRYSNQPQHF. The full variable domain, completed using reference TRBV7-2 and TRBJ1-5, is GAGVSQSPSNKVTEKGKDVELRCDPISGHTALYWYRQSLGQGLEFLIYFQGNSAPDKSGLPSDRFSAERTGGSVSTLTIQRTQQEDSAVYLCASSLRYSNQPQHFGDGTRLSIL.

The CDR3 sequence is CASSLARTATYEQYV. CDR3 in DNA: TGTGCCAGCAGCTTGGCCCGGACAGCTACCTACGAGCAGTACGTC. The genes are TRBV5-5 and TRBJ2-7; possible D gene TRBD1, 6 bases. Germline CDR1 reads SGHKS; CDR2 reads YYEKEE (reference sequence). The CDR3 extends over 15 amino acids. Trimming took 0 bases from V and 2 from J, leaving 12 bases between them.

The chain links TRBV5-1 to TRBJ1-1, with a tentative D call TRBD1 (6 bases). CDR1 and CDR2 (germline): SGHRS, YFSETQ. Trimming removed 2 bases from V and 5 bases from J, with 13 bases in between. The CDR3 sequence is 14 residues long. CDR3 in amino acids: CASSLGGRWTEAFF. In nucleotides, the CDR3 is TGCGCCAGCAGCTTAGGGGGGCGATGGACTGAAGCTTTCTTT.

The genes are TRBV11-2 and TRBJ2-5; D perhaps matches TRBD1 (6 bases). CDR3 length equals 15 residues. From germline, CDR1 is SGHAT and CDR2 FQNNGV. The V and J ends lost 1 base and 2 bases respectively, with 11 bases between them. The CDR3 DNA reads TGTGCCAGCAGCTTAGTGACAGGAGTACAAGAGACCCAGTACTTC. Its protein product is CASSLVTGVQETQYF.

The chain has TRBV7-8 and TRBJ2-5; 7 bases agree with TRBD1. Germline V gene lookup returns CDR1 SGHVS and CDR2 FQNEAQ. V shed 10 bases, J shed 5 bases, and the junction held 22 bases outside the gene matches. The CDR3 contains 17 residues. The CDR3 reads CAIDLKGGAVREETQYF. In DNA, the CDR3 is TGTGCCATCGACCTAAAAGGGGGCGCAGTTAGGGAGGAGACCCAGTACTTC.

The chain recombines TRBV28 with TRBJ1-1; 7 nucleotides line up with TRBD1. The germline gives CDR1 MDHEN, CDR2 SYDVKM. The V segment lost 5 bases and the J segment 1 base; nucleotides outside the gene matches: 10. CDR3 length equals 16 residues. CDR3 bases: TGTGCCAGCAGTCAGGGACAGCGACGGTCGAACACTGAAGCTTTCTTT. Translation: CASSQGQRRSNTEAFF.

The gene calls are TRBV20-1 and TRBJ2-7, with D possibly matching TRBD2 (6 bases). Germline V gene sequence: CDR1 DFQATT, CDR2 SNEGSKA (reference sequence). Trimming stripped 5 bases from V and 7 bases from J, with 12 bases between. CDR3 length: 11 amino acids. This CDR3 reads CSADLGGEQYV. CDR3 coding DNA: TGCAGTGCTGACCTCGGGGGAGAGCAGTACGTC.

The chain recombines TRBV2 with TRBJ1-2; D not certain. CDR1 and CDR2 (germline): SNHLY, FYNNEI. Trimming removed 5 bases at V and 0 bases at J, with 13 bases between. The CDR3 sequence is 15 residues long. The CDR3 reads CASSISQFSNYGYTF. DNA for the CDR3: TGTGCCAGCAGTATTTCGCAGTTTTCTAACTATGGCTACACCTTC.

The CDR3 region is CASSEKAFYNEQFF. CDR3 sequence (DNA): TGTGCCAGCAGTGAAAAGGCTTTCTACAATGAGCAGTTCTTC. The rearrangement links TRBV2 to TRBJ2-1; D ambiguous. Deletions cut 2 bases from V and 3 bases from J, with 8 bases between. Per germline, CDR1 SNHLY and CDR2 FYNNEI. The CDR3 length is 14 residues.

The chain has TRBV18 and TRBJ1-1; D not certain. Germline CDR1 is KGHSH and CDR2 is LQKENI. Trimming pared 0 bases from V and 5 bases from J, leaving 10 bases between. There are 14 residues in the CDR3. The CDR3 here is CASSPPGVGTEAFF. CDR3 coding DNA: TGTGCCAGCTCACCACCCGGGGTTGGTACTGAAGCTTTCTTT. Full variable domain (remainder filled in from reference TRBV18 and TRBJ1-1): NAGVMQNPRHLVRRRGQEARLRCSPMKGHSHVYWYRQLPEEGLKFMVYLQKENIIDESGMPKERFSAEFPKEGPSILRIQQVVRGDSAAYFCASSPPGVGTEAFFGQGTRLTVV.

The chain carries TRBV28 and TRBJ1-2, with a weak D call TRBD1 (6 bases). The CDR3 runs to 16 residues. Germline values: CDR1 MDHEN, CDR2 SYDVKM. The V and J ends lost 4 bases and 2 bases respectively, with 17 bases between them. The CDR3 region is CASSSPWTETNYGYTF. In nucleotides, the CDR3 is TGTGCCAGCAGTTCCCCATGGACAGAAACGAACTATGGCTACACCTTC.

In regard to this clone: Germline and junction disagree at one end, which may indicate a read error. V is TRBV7-9 and J is TRBJ1-2; 8 bases match TRBD1. CDR3 length equals 14 residues. CDR1 SEHNR and CDR2 FQNEAQ come from the germline V gene (reference sequence). The chain's CDR3 is CASSAPGTGRSEAF. The CDR3 DNA follows: TGTGCCAGCAGCGCTCCCGGGACAGGACGGTCAGAGGCCTTC.

The rearrangement uses TRBV7-9 and TRBJ1-1; no definite D call. CDR1 and CDR2 (germline): SEHNR, FQNEAQ (reference sequence). The V end lost 1 base, the J end lost 0 bases, and 6 bases lay between the germline ends. The CDR3 extends over 14 amino acids. The CDR3 DNA follows: TGTGCCAGCAGCTTAGAGGTAATGAACACTGAAGCTTTCTTT. Amino acids: CASSLEVMNTEAFF.

This clone has a handful of counts. The chain carries TRBV4-2 and TRBJ1-1; D might be TRBD1 (5 bases). CDR1 and CDR2 from the germline V gene are LGHNA and YNFKEQ. The V gene lost 0 bases and the J gene lost 6 bases, with 8 bases spanning the gap. CDR3 length equals 13 residues. In DNA, the CDR3 is TGTGCCAGCAGCCAAGAATGGGGGTCTGAAGCTTTCTTT. Its translation: CASSQEWGSEAFF.

J is TRBJ1-5 and V is TRBV4-1; the D gene is possibly TRBD1 (5 bases). Germline V gene data show CDR1 as MGHRA and CDR2 as YSYEKL. The V end was cut by 2 bases, the J end by 3 bases, with 11 bases between. This CDR3 spans 15 amino acids. The CDR3 here is CASSQSGALNQPQHF. CDR3 nucleotides: TGCGCCAGCAGCCAAAGCGGGGCGCTCAATCAGCCCCAGCATTTT.

The chain combines TRBV6-1 with TRBJ2-3; D unclear. Trimming pared 4 bases from V and 0 bases from J, leaving 17 bases between. The CDR3 runs to 17 residues. Per germline, CDR1 MNHNS and CDR2 SASEGT. The CDR3 here is CASSALVASTSTDTQYF. The DNA of the CDR3 is TGTGCCAGCAGTGCCCTCGTTGCCTCAACTAGCACAGATACGCAGTATTTT.

This clone is labeled as medium-sized. The chain employs TRBV18 and TRBJ2-5; D is uncertain. The CDR3 is 12 amino acids. V gave up 4 bases and J gave up 2 bases, with 5 bases separating them. Germline lookup yields CDR1 KGHSH and CDR2 LQKENI. The CDR3 sequence is CASSRGQETQYF. In DNA form, the CDR3 reads TGTGCCAGCTCACGGGGACAAGAGACCCAGTACTTC.

The rearrangement links TRBV4-3 to TRBJ2-2, with 12 positions matching TRBD1. The CDR3 sequence is 20 residues long. After removal of 4 bases from V and 5 bases from J, the junction contained 17 bases not matched to a gene. Per the germline V gene, CDR1 is LGHNA and CDR2 is YSLEER. CDR3 sequence: CASSPLLGTGGVFGTGELFF. CDR3 sequence (DNA): TGCGCCAGCAGCCCATTACTCGGGACAGGGGGCGTATTCGGGACCGGGGAGCTGTTTTTT.

V is TRBV5-8 and J is TRBJ1-2, with D uncertain. Germline CDR1 and CDR2: SGHTS and YDEGEE. This CDR3 spans 13 amino acids. V dropped 4 bases and J dropped 6 bases, with 13 bases sitting between them. The CDR3 reads CASSPRGRDGYTF. The DNA of the CDR3 is TGTGCCAGCAGCCCCCGCGGTAGAGATGGCTACACCTTC.

This clone turned up a few times. The gene calls are TRBV4-1 and TRBJ2-2, with D uncertain. This CDR3 region has 12 residues. The ends were cut back, 3 bases at V and 8 bases at J, with 7 bases in the middle. The germline V gene encodes CDR1 MGHRA and CDR2 YSYEKL. The CDR3: CASSQSMGELFF. For the CDR3, the DNA is TGCGCCAGCAGCCAGAGTATGGGGGAGCTGTTTTTT.

This chain connects TRBV4-1 to TRBJ1-5; TRBD1 aligns across 8 bases. The germline V gene encodes CDR1 MGHRA and CDR2 YSYEKL. The CDR3 is 15 residues long. The J segment lost 4 bases and the V segment lost 2 bases, leaving 4 bases of the junction unmatched. The CDR3 DNA reads TGCGCCAGCAGCCAAACAGGACAGGGAAATCAGCCCCAGCATTTT. It codes for CASSQTGQGNQPQHF.

This sequence joins TRBV27 and TRBJ2-7; perhaps TRBD2 as D (5 bases). The V end lost 6 bases, the J end lost 4 bases, and 19 bases lay between the germline ends. Per germline, CDR1 MNHEY and CDR2 SMNVEV (reference sequence). The CDR3 covers 15 residues. For the CDR3, the DNA is TGTGCCAGCAGCCCAGTCGCGTTTAGCGTGTACGAGCAGTACTTC. Translation: CASSPVAFSVYEQYF.